The 16 T cell receptor beta chains presented below share a single source sample, sequenced in a study of blood T cell repertoires in COVID-19. The protocol was immunoSEQ multiplex PCR, while the TCRdb copy is restricted to in-frame clones and leaves out a portion. The sample shows around 200,000 clones, over 75% of them seen only once. The sequenced sample was peripheral blood. The source of these receptors is a man in his fifties or sixties with acute or convalescent COVID-19.

The chain employs TRBV7-2 and TRBJ1-1; unclear D gene. The germline gives CDR1 SGHTA, CDR2 FQGNSA. Trimming removed 6 bases from V and 11 bases from J, with 22 bases in between. The CDR3 is 14 amino acids. CDR3 in amino acids: CASRPFRRLEAAFF. The CDR3 DNA follows: TGTGCCAGCAGGCCCTTCCGGCGCCTGGAGGCGGCTTTCTTT.

This clone was recorded once. V is TRBV6-5 and J is TRBJ1-3, with TRBD1 matching over 9 bases. CDR3 length: 15 amino acids. Germline V gene sequence: CDR1 MNHEY, CDR2 SVGAGI. V lost 7 bases, J lost 2 bases, and 6 bases stayed unmatched. The CDR3 loop is CASTPRTGAGNTIYF. CDR3 bases: TGTGCCAGCACCCCTCGGACAGGGGCTGGAAACACCATATATTTT.

The CDR3 protein is CATSRADPFGYTF. As DNA, the CDR3 is TGTGCCACCAGCAGGGCAGATCCTTTCGGCTACACCTTC. This chain connects TRBV15 to TRBJ1-2; D call uncertain. With 3 bases removed from V and 8 bases from J, the gap between germline ends came to 13 bases. The CDR3 is 13 residues long. The germline V gene has CDR1 LNHNV and CDR2 YYDKDF (reference sequence).

The chain's CDR3 is CASRGQAPYGYTF. The CDR3, as DNA: TGTGCCAGCAGGGGACAGGCCCCCTATGGCTACACCTTC. The J gene is TRBJ1-2, the V gene TRBV6-6; 8 nucleotides align to TRBD1. The CDR3 is 13 amino acids. Germline CDR1 reads MNHNY; CDR2 reads SVGAGI (reference sequence). V was pared by 6 bases and J by 4 bases, with 4 bases of the junction left unmatched.

The chain joins TRBV27 to TRBJ2-1; 10 bases match TRBD2. The CDR3 loop spans 18 amino acids. V shed 0 bases and J 3 bases; nucleotides not matched to a gene: 8. The germline V gene has CDR1 MNHEY and CDR2 SMNVEV (reference sequence). CDR3 loop: CASSLSVLVAGGYNEQFF. The CDR3 DNA is TGTGCCAGCAGTTTATCAGTGTTAGTAGCGGGGGGCTACAATGAGCAGTTCTTC.

The chain joins TRBV6-6 to TRBJ2-1, with 9 positions matching TRBD2. The germline V gene encodes CDR1 MNHNY and CDR2 SVGAGI (reference sequence). The CDR3 length is 15 residues. With 7 bases clipped from V and 3 bases from J, the junction kept 7 bases outside the gene matches. CDR3 in amino acids: CASKGERGVYNEQFF. The CDR3 DNA reads TGTGCCAGCAAGGGCGAGCGGGGGGTCTACAATGAGCAGTTCTTC.

The J gene is TRBJ1-1, the V gene TRBV2, with D unclear. Trimming removed 4 bases from V and 1 base from J, with 10 bases in between. Per germline, CDR1 SNHLY and CDR2 FYNNEI. The CDR3 is 14 residues long. In DNA, the CDR3 is TGTGCCAGCAGTGTAAGACGGGAGAACACTGAAGCTTTCTTT. It yields the protein CASSVRRENTEAFF.

This chain uses TRBV7-2 with TRBJ1-6; D is ambiguous. V was shortened by 7 bases and J by 13 bases, with 23 bases between the two germline ends. CDR1 and CDR2 (germline): SGHTA, FQGNSA. This CDR3 region has 15 residues. The CDR3 nucleotides read TGTGCCAGCATCCTACAACCGAGGAGGGTGGGTCCCCTCCACTTT. This sequence encodes CASILQPRRVGPLHF.

This clone was observed at least ten times. The CDR3 loop reads CASSPAGTGIDSPLHF. The CDR3, as DNA: TGCGCCAGCAGCCCGGCGGGGACAGGGATTGATTCACCCCTCCACTTT. The rearrangement links TRBV5-1 to TRBJ1-6; 9 nucleotides agree with TRBD1. This CDR3 is 16 amino acids long. CDR1 and CDR2 (germline): SGHRS, YFSETQ. Germline trimming cut 4 bases from V and 8 bases from J; bases unmatched to any gene: 10.

V is TRBV5-8 and J is TRBJ2-4; D possibly corresponds to TRBD1 (5 bases). The V and J ends lost 4 bases and 3 bases respectively, with 11 bases between them. The CDR3 loop spans 14 amino acids. Germline V gene lookup returns CDR1 SGHTS and CDR2 YDEGEE. The CDR3 DNA sequence: TGTGCCAGCAGCACGACAGTGATCAAAAACATTCAGTACTTC. Translated, it gives CASSTTVIKNIQYF.

The gene calls are TRBV2 and TRBJ1-5; D perhaps matches TRBD1 (5 bases). CDR3 length: 15 amino acids. CDR1 and CDR2 (germline): SNHLY, FYNNEI. The V gene lost 6 bases and the J gene lost 6 bases, with 18 bases spanning the gap. CDR3 region: CASSLEGGRGQPQHF. The CDR3 nucleotides read TGTGCCAGCAGCCTTGAAGGAGGGAGGGGTCAGCCCCAGCATTTT.

The chain joins TRBV7-6 to TRBJ2-1, with TRBD1 matching 7 bases. Germline-derived CDR1 and CDR2 are SGHVS and FNYEAQ. The trim removed 0 bases at V and 3 bases at J, leaving 5 bases unmatched. The CDR3 loop spans 16 amino acids. The CDR3 reads CASSLAQGTVYNEQFF. For the CDR3, the DNA is TGTGCCAGCAGCTTAGCGCAAGGGACAGTCTACAATGAGCAGTTCTTC.

The CDR3 sequence: CASSRGRPPSRGYTYNEQFF. For the CDR3, the DNA is TGTGCCAGCAGCCGGGGCCGCCCACCTAGCAGGGGATATACCTACAATGAGCAGTTCTTC. This chain uses TRBV3-1 (or the pseudogene TRBV3-2) with TRBJ2-1, with D possibly being TRBD1 (6 bases). The V gene lost 4 bases and the J gene lost 2 bases, with 27 bases spanning the gap. CDR3 length: 20 amino acids. The germline V gene has CDR1 LGHDT and CDR2 YNNKEL (reference sequence).

This chain joins TRBV29-1 and TRBJ1-4, with D perhaps TRBD1 (6 bases). The ends were cut back, 6 bases at V and 5 bases at J, with 16 bases in the middle. Germline lookup yields CDR1 SQVTM and CDR2 ANQGSEA. CDR3 size: 14 residues. CDR3 sequence (DNA): TGCAGCGTAGGCCGGGCAGGGGTGAATGAAAAACTGTTTTTT. Translated, it gives CSVGRAGVNEKLFF.

V gene TRBV5-1 combines with J gene TRBJ1-1; a possible D gene is TRBD1 (5 bases). Germline lookup yields CDR1 SGHRS and CDR2 YFSETQ. The CDR3 is 15 amino acids. The germline V and J ends were trimmed by 5 bases and 1 base, with 15 bases remaining between them. The CDR3 nucleotides are TGCGCCAGCAGGAAAACAGGCGCCCCGAACACTGAAGCTTTCTTT. Amino acids: CASRKTGAPNTEAFF.

V is TRBV6-1 and J is TRBJ1-4, with 8 bases matching TRBD1. The V and J ends lost 2 bases and 8 bases, in that order; junction bases with no gene match: 7. CDR3 length: 15 amino acids. Germline values: CDR1 MNHNS, CDR2 SASEGT. The DNA for the CDR3 is TGTGCCAGCAGTGAACCCGGACAGGGTCTCGAAAAACTGTTTTTT. Translating gives CASSEPGQGLEKLFF.